These T cell receptor beta chains were read from a single sample in a study of CD8 T cells in Susac syndrome. Each CDR3 protein gets one entry after TCRdb re-called the immunoSEQ multiplex PCR reads with MiXCR. The sample lists a few hundred thousand distinct CDR3 sequences, about 95% seen once, with 0.085% to 0.095% in the top ten. Material: CD4+ T cells from PBMCs. The receptors were gathered from a human donor with multiple sclerosis. Both conserved end residues are part of each CDR3. Fields, in order: CDR3 protein, CDR3 DNA, D gene, V gene, J gene, clone size. D genes are given only for firm matches. Clone size is stated in some rows and not others, as once, few, many or a class when expanded.

CDR3aa: CASGLTSSYNEQFF
CDR3nt: TGTGCCAGCGGACTTACTAGCTCCTACAATGAGCAGTTCTTC
d_gene: .
v_gene: TRBV12-3/TRBV12-4
j_gene: TRBJ2-1
abundance: .

CDR3aa: CASSSTTGELFF
CDR3nt: TGTGCCAGCAGTTCGACCACCGGGGAGCTGTTTTTT
d_gene: .
v_gene: TRBV28
j_gene: TRBJ2-2
abundance: .

CDR3aa: CASSSRRSAIDGYTF
CDR3nt: TGTGCCAGTAGTTCACGCAGGTCGGCAATTGATGGCTACACCTTC
d_gene: .
v_gene: TRBV19
j_gene: TRBJ1-2
abundance: once

CDR3aa: CASSRFNQPQHF
CDR3nt: TGTGCCAGTTCACGCTTCAATCAGCCCCAGCATTTT
d_gene: .
v_gene: TRBV19
j_gene: TRBJ1-5
abundance: .

CDR3aa: CASSHRTGGPDRNEQFF
CDR3nt: TGTGCCAGCAGCCATAGAACCGGGGGGCCAGATCGCAATGAGCAGTTCTTC
d_gene: .
v_gene: TRBV4-2
j_gene: TRBJ2-1
abundance: .

CDR3aa: CAWSTILQETQYF
CDR3nt: TGTGCCTGGTCGACTATTCTCCAAGAGACCCAGTACTTC
d_gene: .
v_gene: TRBV30
j_gene: TRBJ2-5
abundance: .

CDR3aa: CSAPGQAYEQYF
CDR3nt: TGCAGTGCTCCCGGACAGGCGTACGAGCAGTACTTC
d_gene: TRBD1
v_gene: TRBV20-1
j_gene: TRBJ2-7
abundance: .

CDR3aa: CASSPRPTAQSYEQYF
CDR3nt: TGTGCCAGCAGTCCCCGGCCAACAGCGCAATCCTACGAGCAGTACTTC
d_gene: .
v_gene: TRBV27
j_gene: TRBJ2-7
abundance: .

CDR3aa: CSARAKQGFMEGYTF
CDR3nt: TGCAGTGCTAGGGCTAAACAGGGATTTATGGAGGGCTACACCTTC
d_gene: .
v_gene: TRBV20-1
j_gene: TRBJ1-2
abundance: .

CDR3aa: CASSHGGTGRFDGELFF
CDR3nt: TGCGCCAGCAGCCATGGAGGGACAGGGAGGTTTGACGGGGAGCTGTTTTTT
d_gene: TRBD1
v_gene: TRBV4-1
j_gene: TRBJ2-2
abundance: .

CDR3aa: CASSEYDRAIYGYTF
CDR3nt: TGTGCCAGCAGTGAATATGACAGGGCAATCTATGGCTACACCTTC
d_gene: TRBD1
v_gene: TRBV6-1
j_gene: TRBJ1-2
abundance: .

CDR3aa: CASSPTGQIYEQYF
CDR3nt: TGTGCCAGCAGCCCCACGGGACAGATCTACGAGCAGTACTTC
d_gene: TRBD1
v_gene: TRBV7-3
j_gene: TRBJ2-7
abundance: .

CDR3aa: CASSEYSKGSDYGYTF
CDR3nt: TGTGCCAGCAGTGAATACAGTAAGGGGAGCGACTATGGCTACACCTTC
d_gene: .
v_gene: TRBV25-1
j_gene: TRBJ1-2
abundance: .

CDR3aa: CASSTRNAGETQYF
CDR3nt: TGTGCCAGCTCAACCAGAAACGCGGGCGAGACCCAGTACTTC
d_gene: .
v_gene: TRBV18
j_gene: TRBJ2-5
abundance: .

CDR3aa: CASSSLRHRYNEQFF
CDR3nt: TGTGCCAGCAGTTCCCTCCGACACCGCTACAATGAGCAGTTCTTC
d_gene: .
v_gene: TRBV28
j_gene: TRBJ2-1
abundance: once

CDR3aa: CASSPLQGILIKHF
CDR3nt: TGTGCCAGCAGTCCCTTACAGGGTATTCTAATCAAGCATTTT
d_gene: .
v_gene: TRBV6-2/TRBV6-3
j_gene: TRBJ1-5
abundance: .

CDR3aa: CASSLSSIEAFF
CDR3nt: TGTGCCAGCAGTTTAAGCAGTATTGAAGCTTTCTTT
d_gene: .
v_gene: TRBV28
j_gene: TRBJ1-1
abundance: .

CDR3aa: CSASRSDYGYTF
CDR3nt: TGCAGTGCTAGTAGGTCAGACTATGGCTACACCTTC
d_gene: .
v_gene: TRBV20-1
j_gene: TRBJ1-2
abundance: .

CDR3aa: CASSQRLFSEQFF
CDR3nt: TGTGCCAGCAGCCAACGACTTTTTTCTGAGCAGTTCTTC
d_gene: .
v_gene: TRBV3-1
j_gene: TRBJ2-1
abundance: .

CDR3aa: CVRDGSYEQYF
CDR3nt: TGTGTCCGGGACGGATCCTACGAGCAGTACTTC
d_gene: .
v_gene: TRBV19
j_gene: TRBJ2-7
abundance: .

CDR3aa: CASYPRAVGSPLHF
CDR3nt: TGTGCCTCCTACCCGAGGGCCGTGGGTTCACCCCTCCACTTT
d_gene: .
v_gene: TRBV2
j_gene: TRBJ1-6
abundance: .

CDR3aa: CASSSLKWANEQFF
CDR3nt: TGTGCCAGCAGTTCCCTTAAGTGGGCTAATGAGCAGTTCTTC
d_gene: .
v_gene: TRBV6-2/TRBV6-3
j_gene: TRBJ2-1
abundance: .

CDR3aa: CASSKDMNTEAFF
CDR3nt: TGTGCCAGCAGCAAAGACATGAACACTGAAGCTTTCTTT
d_gene: .
v_gene: TRBV2
j_gene: TRBJ1-1
abundance: .

CDR3aa: CASGPERGAYEQYF
CDR3nt: TGTGCCAGCGGACCGGAGCGGGGGGCCTACGAGCAGTACTTC
d_gene: TRBD2
v_gene: TRBV25-1
j_gene: TRBJ2-7
abundance: .

CDR3aa: CASSVVQGSTEAFF
CDR3nt: TGTGCCAGCAGCGTAGTCCAGGGGAGCACTGAAGCTTTTTTT
d_gene: .
v_gene: TRBV9
j_gene: TRBJ1-1
abundance: .

CDR3aa: CASRHLGQGDTEAFF
CDR3nt: TGTGCCAGCAGACACCTCGGACAGGGTGACACTGAAGCTTTCTTT
d_gene: TRBD1
v_gene: TRBV28
j_gene: TRBJ1-1
abundance: .

CDR3aa: CASSLMTTEAFF
CDR3nt: TGTGCCAGCAGTTTAATGACCACTGAAGCTTTCTTT
d_gene: .
v_gene: TRBV28
j_gene: TRBJ1-1
abundance: .

CDR3aa: CASSLSGRDSQETQYF
CDR3nt: TGCGCCAGCAGCTTGAGTGGCCGGGACAGCCAAGAGACCCAGTACTTC
d_gene: TRBD1
v_gene: TRBV5-1
j_gene: TRBJ2-5
abundance: .

CDR3aa: CASSRRGQGRTKNIQYF
CDR3nt: TGTGCCAGCAGCCGAAGGGGACAGGGGAGAACCAAAAACATTCAGTACTTC
d_gene: TRBD1
v_gene: TRBV7-9
j_gene: TRBJ2-4
abundance: .

CDR3aa: CASSLTSGSLDTQYF
CDR3nt: TGTGCCAGCAGCCTAACTAGCGGGAGTCTGGATACGCAGTATTTT
d_gene: TRBD2
v_gene: TRBV5-4
j_gene: TRBJ2-3
abundance: .

CDR3aa: CAISEGVQGVSNQPQHF
CDR3nt: TGTGCCATCAGTGAGGGGGTACAGGGGGTGAGTAATCAGCCCCAGCATTTT
d_gene: TRBD1
v_gene: TRBV10-3
j_gene: TRBJ1-5
abundance: .

CDR3aa: CASSLAPGLYEQYF
CDR3nt: TGTGCCAGCAGCTTAGCTCCAGGACTCTACGAGCAGTACTTC
d_gene: .
v_gene: TRBV7-2
j_gene: TRBJ2-7
abundance: .

CDR3aa: CSARYRGGETQYF
CDR3nt: TGCAGTGCTAGATACAGGGGAGGAGAGACCCAGTACTTC
d_gene: .
v_gene: TRBV20-1
j_gene: TRBJ2-5
abundance: .

CDR3aa: CASSSRTSSRNEQFF
CDR3nt: TGTGCCAGCAGCTCCCGGACTAGCTCTCGAAATGAGCAGTTCTTC
d_gene: TRBD2
v_gene: TRBV7-2
j_gene: TRBJ2-1
abundance: .

CDR3aa: CASSPSLRLNTEAFF
CDR3nt: TGTGCCAGCAGTCCCTCACTCCGATTGAACACTGAAGCTTTCTTT
d_gene: .
v_gene: TRBV27
j_gene: TRBJ1-1
abundance: .

CDR3aa: CASSQPRASGSDEQFF
CDR3nt: TGTGCCAGCAGCCAACCCCGGGCTAGTGGGAGCGATGAGCAGTTCTTC
d_gene: .
v_gene: TRBV3-1
j_gene: TRBJ2-1
abundance: .

CDR3aa: CSAGTGNTEAFF
CDR3nt: TGCAGCGCAGGGACAGGGAACACTGAAGCTTTCTTT
d_gene: TRBD1
v_gene: TRBV29-1
j_gene: TRBJ1-1
abundance: .

CDR3aa: CASSRSGSSYNEQFF
CDR3nt: TGTGCCAGCAGCCGAAGCGGGAGCTCCTACAATGAGCAGTTCTTC
d_gene: TRBD2
v_gene: TRBV11-2
j_gene: TRBJ2-1
abundance: .

CDR3aa: CSARDRMRSVNYGYTF
CDR3nt: TGCAGTGCTAGAGATCGTATGCGTAGCGTTAACTATGGCTACACCTTC
d_gene: .
v_gene: TRBV20-1
j_gene: TRBJ1-2
abundance: once

CDR3aa: CASSMRQNNEQFF
CDR3nt: TGTGCCAGCAGTATGAGACAGAACAATGAGCAGTTCTTC
d_gene: .
v_gene: TRBV27
j_gene: TRBJ2-1
abundance: .

CDR3aa: CASSFDRGTHNEQFF
CDR3nt: TGTGCCAGCAGCTTCGACAGGGGGACACACAATGAGCAGTTCTTC
d_gene: TRBD1
v_gene: TRBV7-3
j_gene: TRBJ2-1
abundance: .

CDR3aa: CASSRQGIDYGYTF
CDR3nt: TGTGCCAGCAGCCGACAGGGGATCGACTATGGCTACACCTTC
d_gene: TRBD1
v_gene: TRBV3-1
j_gene: TRBJ1-2
abundance: .

CDR3aa: CASSSGLAGGQGNEQFF
CDR3nt: TGTGCCAGCAGCTCGGGACTAGCGGGAGGCCAAGGCAATGAGCAGTTCTTC
d_gene: TRBD2
v_gene: TRBV7-8
j_gene: TRBJ2-1
abundance: .

CDR3aa: CSVGLAGSAGFF
CDR3nt: TGCAGCGTGGGACTAGCGGGCTCGGCAGGATTCTTC
d_gene: TRBD2
v_gene: TRBV29-1
j_gene: TRBJ2-1
abundance: .

CDR3aa: CSATPGAVYGYTF
CDR3nt: TGCAGTGCTACCCCGGGGGCAGTCTATGGCTACACCTTC
d_gene: .
v_gene: TRBV20-1
j_gene: TRBJ1-2
abundance: .

CDR3aa: CASSRIRLAGGIYEQYF
CDR3nt: TGTGCCAGCAGTCGTATCCGACTAGCGGGAGGAATTTACGAGCAGTACTTC
d_gene: TRBD2
v_gene: TRBV28
j_gene: TRBJ2-7
abundance: .

CDR3aa: CASSWDRGPSLTGELFF
CDR3nt: TGTGCCAGCAGCTGGGACAGGGGGCCCAGCTTAACCGGGGAGCTGTTTTTT
d_gene: TRBD1
v_gene: TRBV5-4
j_gene: TRBJ2-2
abundance: .

CDR3aa: CASSQDTGLQETQYF
CDR3nt: TGCGCCAGCAGCCAAGATACAGGGCTACAAGAGACCCAGTACTTC
d_gene: .
v_gene: TRBV4-1
j_gene: TRBJ2-5
abundance: .

CDR3aa: CASSSGTGLKTEAFF
CDR3nt: TGTGCCAGCAGCTCCGGGACGGGGTTGAAGACTGAAGCTTTCTTT
d_gene: .
v_gene: TRBV5-6
j_gene: TRBJ1-1
abundance: .

CDR3aa: CASRFTKAADTQYF
CDR3nt: TGTGCCAGCAGATTTACCAAAGCCGCAGATACGCAGTATTTT
d_gene: .
v_gene: TRBV2
j_gene: TRBJ2-3
abundance: .